This T cell receptor beta chain was observed in a study of Graves' ophthalmopathy and Graves' hyperthyroidism. Thyroid ultrasound, orbital computed tomography, TRAb, serum thyroxine and clinical symptoms formed the basis of diagnosis. RNA served as the template for amplifying TCR beta CDR3 regions. Second-round multiplex PCR came after first-round RT-PCR with HTBI primers. TCRdb re-analysed the multiplex PCR reads in MiXCR, keeping a single row per CDR3 protein. The repertoire consists of approximately 330,000 distinct CDR3 sequences, with roughly 17% occurring once and the leading ten covering approximately 13%. Losses at the gene ends were 4 bases for V and 4 bases for J; bases not matched to a gene: 6. This CDR3 contains 14 residues. CDR1 is MDHEN and CDR2 is SYDVKM in the germline V gene. Study-wide findings and caveats: For predicting ophthalmopathy progression, the model had 60% to 71% sensitivity and roughly 77% specificity.

The sample holds many counts of this clonotype. What it binds is not known. The rearrangement links TRBV28 to TRBJ2-7; 8 nucleotides align to TRBD2. The sample comprised peripheral blood. This TCR was recovered from an adult man with Graves' ophthalmopathy. This chain's CDR3 is CASSSPRLAYEQYF. CDR3 DNA: TGTGCCAGCAGTTCCCCCAGACTAGCGTACGAGCAGTACTTC.